A selection of T cell receptor beta chains follows, all from one sample in a study of OX40 agonist ivuxolimab in advanced cancers. Only in-frame clones appear in the TCRdb table, and some are missing; sequencing was by immunoSEQ multiplex PCR. The sample lists 50,000 or so clones; 85% to 90% were seen once. This sample comprised CD4+ or CD8+ T cells sorted from blood, obtained in a trial of the OX40 agonist ivuxolimab. The receptors stem from an adult with an advanced solid tumor such as melanoma, head and neck, liver or kidney cancer. CDR3s include the opening cysteine and the closing phenylalanine or tryptophan. The order of the fields is D gene, V gene, J gene, clone size, CDR3 DNA, CDR3 protein. D genes are given only for firm matches. Where a row states a size, it is once, few, many or the class of an expanded clone; other rows omit it.

D: .
V: TRBV28
J: TRBJ2-6
size: .
DNA: TGTGCCAGTAGGAGGGGCTCTGGGGCCAACGTCCTGACTTTC
CDR3: CASRRGSGANVLTF

D: .
V: TRBV5-6
J: TRBJ1-1
size: .
DNA: TGTGCCAGCAGCTACTACCTGAACACTGAAGCTTTCTTT
CDR3: CASSYYLNTEAFF

D: .
V: TRBV28
J: TRBJ1-4
size: .
DNA: TGCGCCGGGGGGGCAACTAATGAAAAACTGTTTTTT
CDR3: CAGGATNEKLFF

D: TRBD1
V: TRBV6-1
J: TRBJ1-5
size: .
DNA: TGTGCCAGCAGTGACACAGGGGGCTGGGAGCCCCAGCATTTT
CDR3: CASSDTGGWEPQHF

D: TRBD1
V: TRBV30
J: TRBJ1-2
size: .
DNA: TGTGCCAGTTCGGGACAGGGGAACTATGGCTACACCTTC
CDR3: CASSGQGNYGYTF

D: TRBD1
V: TRBV18
J: TRBJ2-7
size: .
DNA: TGTACCAGCTCACACGACAGGGGTGAGCGGATTTTCTACGAGCAGTACTTC
CDR3: CTSSHDRGERIFYEQYF

D: .
V: TRBV6-5
J: TRBJ1-1
size: .
DNA: TGTGCCAGCAAAGAGACAGCCTTCATGAACACTGAAGCTTTCTTT
CDR3: CASKETAFMNTEAFF

D: .
V: TRBV10-3
J: TRBJ1-3
size: .
DNA: TGTGCCATCAGTGACGGCGAAAACTCTGGAAACACCATATATTTT
CDR3: CAISDGENSGNTIYF

D: .
V: TRBV5-4
J: TRBJ1-3
size: .
DNA: TGTGCCAGCAGCTCCTTACAGGGCTGGTCTGGAAACACCATATATTTT
CDR3: CASSSLQGWSGNTIYF

D: TRBD2
V: TRBV5-6
J: TRBJ2-2
size: .
DNA: TGTGCCAGCAGCTCAAGCGGGGTAAGGACCACCGGGGAGCTGTTTTTT
CDR3: CASSSSGVRTTGELFF

D: .
V: TRBV5-1
J: TRBJ2-7
size: .
DNA: TGCGCCAGCAGCTTGGGTCTCTCCTGGAGCTCCTACGAGCAGTACTTC
CDR3: CASSLGLSWSSYEQYF

D: .
V: TRBV18
J: TRBJ2-7
size: .
DNA: TGTGCCAGCTCATTAGAATCCGGGACGGCTTCCTACGAGCAGTACTTC
CDR3: CASSLESGTASYEQYF

D: TRBD1
V: TRBV7-2
J: TRBJ1-2
size: .
DNA: TGTGCCAGCAGCCCAGCAGGGGGCGGGGCTAACTATGGCTACACCTTC
CDR3: CASSPAGGGANYGYTF

D: .
V: TRBV6-6
J: TRBJ1-2
size: .
DNA: TGTGCCAGCAGTTACTCGACGGCGGCCTATGGCTACACCTTC
CDR3: CASSYSTAAYGYTF

D: .
V: TRBV7-8
J: TRBJ2-5
size: .
DNA: TGTGCCAGCAGCCGCGGGACCCAAGAGACCCAGTACTTC
CDR3: CASSRGTQETQYF

D: TRBD1
V: TRBV7-9
J: TRBJ1-6
size: .
DNA: TGTGCCAGCAGCCCTGGAGGGGGCGCTTATAATTCACCCCTCCACTTT
CDR3: CASSPGGGAYNSPLHF

D: .
V: TRBV4-1
J: TRBJ2-3
size: .
DNA: TGCGCCAGCAGCCGACAGGAGAAGGCAGATACGCAGTATTTT
CDR3: CASSRQEKADTQYF

D: .
V: TRBV7-9
J: TRBJ2-5
size: once
DNA: TGTGCCAGCAGACCCAGGGGGGGCGGTGAGACCCAGTACTTC
CDR3: CASRPRGGGETQYF

D: .
V: TRBV6-5
J: TRBJ1-3
size: .
DNA: TGTGCCAGCAGTTACTCGGGGAGCTCTGGAAACACCATATATTTT
CDR3: CASSYSGSSGNTIYF

D: .
V: TRBV7-9
J: TRBJ1-6
size: .
DNA: TGTGCCAGCAGCTTAGAGGTCAATTCACCCCTCCACTTT
CDR3: CASSLEVNSPLHF

D: TRBD1
V: TRBV14
J: TRBJ2-7
size: once
DNA: TGTGCCAGCAGCCGCGAGGGGACAGGGGGTTACGAGCAGTACTTC
CDR3: CASSREGTGGYEQYF

D: .
V: TRBV10-3
J: TRBJ2-2
size: .
DNA: TGTGCCTCGTCCGGGGGAGACCTTGGCGGGGAGCTGTTTTTT
CDR3: CASSGGDLGGELFF

D: .
V: TRBV21-1
J: TRBJ1-1
size: .
DNA: TGTGCCAGCAGCAGAAAGAGGTTGACAGGGGAGCTTACTGAAGCTTTCTTT
CDR3: CASSRKRLTGELTEAFF

D: TRBD2
V: TRBV5-6
J: TRBJ2-3
size: .
DNA: TGTGCCAGCAGCTTGGTAATAGCGGGGGGAGGTACGCAGTATTTT
CDR3: CASSLVIAGGGTQYF

D: .
V: TRBV6-6
J: TRBJ1-1
size: .
DNA: TGTGCCAGCAGTACCACCTCTGGCCAGTGGGGCGAAGCTTTCTTT
CDR3: CASSTTSGQWGEAFF

D: TRBD1
V: TRBV2
J: TRBJ1-2
size: medium-sized
DNA: TGTGCCAGCAGTGCTGACAGGGGGTACTATGGCTACACCTTC
CDR3: CASSADRGYYGYTF

D: TRBD1
V: TRBV5-1
J: TRBJ1-2
size: .
DNA: TGCGCCAGCAGCACGGGACAGGCCCGCGGCCACACCTTC
CDR3: CASSTGQARGHTF

D: TRBD1
V: TRBV6-5
J: TRBJ1-6
size: .
DNA: TGTGCCAGTAGTTCCCGACGACAGGGGTCCTATTCACCCCTCCACTTT
CDR3: CASSSRRQGSYSPLHF

D: .
V: TRBV19
J: TRBJ1-1
size: .
DNA: TGTGCCAGTAGCCGACAGGCTTACCCCCCTGAAGCTTTCTTT
CDR3: CASSRQAYPPEAFF

D: .
V: TRBV5-4
J: TRBJ2-7
size: .
DNA: TGTGCCAGCAGCTTGGGTCCGCGAGGTTCCTACGAGCAGTACTTC
CDR3: CASSLGPRGSYEQYF

D: .
V: TRBV7-2
J: TRBJ2-5
size: once
DNA: TGTGCCAGCAGTTCCCTGCGATCCCTCACCGGGACCCAGTACTTC
CDR3: CASSSLRSLTGTQYF

D: .
V: TRBV5-1
J: TRBJ1-1
size: once
DNA: TGCGCCAGCAGCTTGGCCCCGGGCACTGAAGCTTTCTTT
CDR3: CASSLAPGTEAFF

D: .
V: TRBV4-1
J: TRBJ1-2
size: .
DNA: TGCGCCAGCAGTCCGACCGGGACAATAGCCGGCTACACCTTC
CDR3: CASSPTGTIAGYTF

D: .
V: TRBV7-7
J: TRBJ1-1
size: few
DNA: TGTGCCAGCAGCTTAGGAGAGAACACTGAAGCTTTCTTT
CDR3: CASSLGENTEAFF

D: TRBD1
V: TRBV7-2
J: TRBJ1-5
size: .
DNA: TGTGCCAGCAGCTTATGGGCAGGGGGGAGTCAGCCCCAGCATTTT
CDR3: CASSLWAGGSQPQHF

D: .
V: TRBV5-6
J: TRBJ2-5
size: once
DNA: TGTGCCAGCAGCTTGGGGTTCTTTCAAGAGACCCAGTACTTC
CDR3: CASSLGFFQETQYF

D: .
V: TRBV7-7
J: TRBJ2-7
size: .
DNA: TGTGCCAGCAGCTTAGGTCGACCCTACGAGCAGTACTTC
CDR3: CASSLGRPYEQYF

D: TRBD1
V: TRBV6-5
J: TRBJ1-1
size: .
DNA: TGTGCCAGCAGTTACCTTGAGGGGGCCACTGAAGCTTTCTTT
CDR3: CASSYLEGATEAFF

D: .
V: TRBV27
J: TRBJ2-7
size: once
DNA: TGTGCCAGCAGTCCCGCAAAAGAGTACGAGCAGTACTTC
CDR3: CASSPAKEYEQYF